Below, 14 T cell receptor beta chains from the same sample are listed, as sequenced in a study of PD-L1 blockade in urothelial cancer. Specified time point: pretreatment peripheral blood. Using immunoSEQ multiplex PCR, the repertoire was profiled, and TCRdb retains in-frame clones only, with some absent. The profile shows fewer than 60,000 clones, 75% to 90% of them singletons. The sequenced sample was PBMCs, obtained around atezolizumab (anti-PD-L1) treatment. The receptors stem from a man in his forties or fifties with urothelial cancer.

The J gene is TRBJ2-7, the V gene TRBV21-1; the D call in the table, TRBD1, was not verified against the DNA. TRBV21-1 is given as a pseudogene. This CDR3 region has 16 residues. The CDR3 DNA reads TGTGCCAGCAGCAAAGAGGGACAGGGGGTGTCCTACGAGCAGTACTTC. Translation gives CASSKEGQGVSYEQYF.

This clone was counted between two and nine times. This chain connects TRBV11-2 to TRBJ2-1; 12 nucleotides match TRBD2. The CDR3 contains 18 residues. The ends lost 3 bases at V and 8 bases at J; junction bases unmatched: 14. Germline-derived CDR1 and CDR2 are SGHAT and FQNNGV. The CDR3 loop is CASSFTTLASGGGYEQFF. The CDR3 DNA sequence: TGTGCCAGCAGCTTCACGACTTTGGCTAGCGGGGGGGGCTATGAGCAGTTCTTC.

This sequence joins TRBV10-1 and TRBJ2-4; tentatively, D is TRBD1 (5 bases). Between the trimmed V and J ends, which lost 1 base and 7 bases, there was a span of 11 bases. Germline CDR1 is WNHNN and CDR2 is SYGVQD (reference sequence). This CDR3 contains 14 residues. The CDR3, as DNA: TGCGCCAGCAGTGAGTTAGGGGATGGGAACATTCAGTACTTC. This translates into CASSELGDGNIQYF.

CDR3 loop: CAWSVGQGGDYEQYF. DNA of the CDR3: TGTGCCTGGAGTGTCGGACAGGGGGGAGATTACGAGCAGTACTTC. This chain connects TRBV30 to TRBJ2-7; TRBD1 aligns across 10 bases. Germline CDR1 GTSNPN, CDR2 SVGIG (reference sequence). The CDR3 runs 15 residues. V lost 0 bases, J lost 4 bases, and 6 bases stayed unmatched.

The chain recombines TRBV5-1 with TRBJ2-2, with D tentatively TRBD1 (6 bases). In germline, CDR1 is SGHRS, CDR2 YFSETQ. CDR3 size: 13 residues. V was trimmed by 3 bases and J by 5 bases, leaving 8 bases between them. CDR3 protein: CASSSQGTGELFF. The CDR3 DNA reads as TGCGCCAGCAGCTCCCAGGGGACCGGGGAGCTGTTTTTT. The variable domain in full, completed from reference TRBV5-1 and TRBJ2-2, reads KAGVTQTPRYLIKTRGQQVTLSCSPISGHRSVSWYQQTPGQGLQFLFEYFSETQRNKGNFPGRFSGRQFSNSRSEMNVSTLELGDSALYLCASSSQGTGELFFGEGSRLTVL.

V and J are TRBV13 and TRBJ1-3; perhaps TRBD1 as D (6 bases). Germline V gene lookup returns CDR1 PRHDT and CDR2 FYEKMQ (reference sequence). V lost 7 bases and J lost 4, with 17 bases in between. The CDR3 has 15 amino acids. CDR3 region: CASTRGGARGNTIYF. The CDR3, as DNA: TGTGCCAGCACCCGCGGGGGGGCGCGAGGAAACACCATATATTTT.

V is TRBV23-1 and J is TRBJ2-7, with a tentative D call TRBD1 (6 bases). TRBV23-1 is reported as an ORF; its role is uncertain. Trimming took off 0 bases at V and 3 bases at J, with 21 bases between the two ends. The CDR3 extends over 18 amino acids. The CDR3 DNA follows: TGCGCCAGCAGTCAATCGGGACACGGTAACGGTCGAGACTACGAGCAGTACTTC. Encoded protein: CASSQSGHGNGRDYEQYF.

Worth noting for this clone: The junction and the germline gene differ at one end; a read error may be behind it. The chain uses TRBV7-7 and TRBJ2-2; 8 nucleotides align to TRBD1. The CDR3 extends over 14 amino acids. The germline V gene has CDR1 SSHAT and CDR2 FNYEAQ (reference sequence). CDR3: CASSLDRGPGELFF. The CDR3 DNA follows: TGTGCTAGCAGCTTAGACAGGGGTCCCGGGGAGCTGTTTTTT. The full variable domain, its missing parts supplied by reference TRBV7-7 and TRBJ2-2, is GAGVSQSPRYKVTKRGQDVTLRCDPISSHATLYWYQQALGQGPEFLTYFNYEAQPDKSGLPSDRFSAERPEGSISTLTIQRTEQRDSAMYRCASSLDRGPGELFFGEGSRLTVL.

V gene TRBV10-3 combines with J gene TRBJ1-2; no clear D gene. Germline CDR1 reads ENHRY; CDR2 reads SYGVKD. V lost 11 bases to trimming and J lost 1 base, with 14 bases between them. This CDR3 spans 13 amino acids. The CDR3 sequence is CAVHARVNYGYTF. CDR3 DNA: TGTGCCGTCCACGCCCGGGTTAACTATGGCTACACCTTC.

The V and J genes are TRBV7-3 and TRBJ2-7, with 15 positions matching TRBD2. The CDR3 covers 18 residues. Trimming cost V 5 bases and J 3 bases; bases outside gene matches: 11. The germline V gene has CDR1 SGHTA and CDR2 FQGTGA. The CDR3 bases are TGTGCCAGCAGCCGAACCGGGACTAGCGGGGGGCGAAACTACGAGCAGTACTTC. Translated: CASSRTGTSGGRNYEQYF.

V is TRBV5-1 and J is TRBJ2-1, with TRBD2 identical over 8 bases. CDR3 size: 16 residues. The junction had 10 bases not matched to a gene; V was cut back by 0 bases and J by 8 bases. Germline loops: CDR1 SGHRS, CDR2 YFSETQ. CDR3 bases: TGCGCCAGCAGCTTGGCCGGGGGGGCGAAAACGGATGAGCAGTTCTTC. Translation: CASSLAGGAKTDEQFF.

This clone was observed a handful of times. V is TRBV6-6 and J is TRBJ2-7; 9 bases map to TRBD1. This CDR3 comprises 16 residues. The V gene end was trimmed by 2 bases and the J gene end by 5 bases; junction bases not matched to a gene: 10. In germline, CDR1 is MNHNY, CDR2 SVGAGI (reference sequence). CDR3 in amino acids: CASSYQRQGVIHEQYF. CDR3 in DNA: TGTGCCAGCAGTTACCAGAGACAGGGGGTGATCCACGAGCAGTACTTC.

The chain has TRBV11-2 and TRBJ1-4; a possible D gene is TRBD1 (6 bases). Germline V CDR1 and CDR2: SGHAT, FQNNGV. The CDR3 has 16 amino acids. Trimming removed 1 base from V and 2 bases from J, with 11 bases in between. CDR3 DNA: TGTGCCAGCAGCTTAGTGCAGGGGCTTACTAATGAAAAACTGTTTTTT. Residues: CASSLVQGLTNEKLFF.

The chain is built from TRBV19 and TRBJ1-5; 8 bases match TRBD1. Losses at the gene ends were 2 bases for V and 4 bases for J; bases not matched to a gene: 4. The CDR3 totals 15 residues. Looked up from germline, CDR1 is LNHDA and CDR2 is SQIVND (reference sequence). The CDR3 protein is CASSIRTGYNQPQHF. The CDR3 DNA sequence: TGTGCCAGTAGTATAAGGACAGGGTATAATCAGCCCCAGCATTTT.